This T cell receptor (beta chain) was captured in a study of T-cell memory formation after mild COVID-19. Via MiXCR, TCRdb re-called the 5' RACE reads, giving one row per CDR3 protein. The data contain 150,000 to 200,000 distinct CDR3 sequences, roughly 10% of them singletons. The length of the CDR3 is 16 residues. Germline-derived CDR1 and CDR2 are LNHDA and SQIVND (reference sequence). V lost 4 bases, J lost 7 bases, and 9 bases stayed unmatched. The sample was PBMCs or a T cell subset sorted from them (not recorded which). This TCR came from a man younger than 35 who had mild COVID-19 (a few samples of this study predate the infection). Cell type and time point are not known. V is TRBV19 and J is TRBJ1-6; 8 nucleotides agree with TRBD1. The CDR3 DNA follows: TGTGCCAGTAGTAGCCGGAAGACAGGGGAAAATTCACCCCTCCACTTT. Translating it yields CASSSRKTGENSPLHF.